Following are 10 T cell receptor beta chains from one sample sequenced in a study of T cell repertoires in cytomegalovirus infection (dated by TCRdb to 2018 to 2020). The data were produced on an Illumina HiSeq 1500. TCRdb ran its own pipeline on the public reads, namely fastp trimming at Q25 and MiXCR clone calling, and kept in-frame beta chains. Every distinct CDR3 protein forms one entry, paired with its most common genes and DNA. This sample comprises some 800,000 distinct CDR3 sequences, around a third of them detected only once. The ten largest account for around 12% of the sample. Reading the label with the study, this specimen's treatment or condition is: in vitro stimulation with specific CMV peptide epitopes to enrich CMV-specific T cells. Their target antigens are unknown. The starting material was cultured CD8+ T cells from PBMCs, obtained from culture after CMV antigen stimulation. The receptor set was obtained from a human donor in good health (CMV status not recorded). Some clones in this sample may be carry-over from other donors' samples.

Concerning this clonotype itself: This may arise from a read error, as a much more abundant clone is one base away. CDR3 sequence reads: CVSSLGGPFYEQYV. For the CDR3, the DNA is TGTGTCAGCAGCTTAGGAGGTCCGTTCTACGAGCAGTACGTC. V usage is TRBV7-6 and J usage is TRBJ2-7; D may be TRBD2 (5 bases). CDR3 length equals 14 residues. Germline CDR1 and CDR2: SGHVS and FNYEAQ.

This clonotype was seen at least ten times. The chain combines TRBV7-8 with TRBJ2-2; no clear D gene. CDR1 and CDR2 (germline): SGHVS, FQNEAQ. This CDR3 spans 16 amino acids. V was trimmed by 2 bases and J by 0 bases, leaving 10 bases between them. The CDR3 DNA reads TGTGCCAGCAGCTTACGGACGGACGCGAACACCGGGGAGCTGTTTTTT. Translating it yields CASSLRTDANTGELFF.

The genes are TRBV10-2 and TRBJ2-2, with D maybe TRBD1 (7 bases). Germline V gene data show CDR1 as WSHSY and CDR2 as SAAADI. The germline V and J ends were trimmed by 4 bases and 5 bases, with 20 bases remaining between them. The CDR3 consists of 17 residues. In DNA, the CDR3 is TGCGCCAGCAGTGTGGTGGGGGGCGGCAGGGGGACCGGGGAGCTGTTTTTT. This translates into CASSVVGGGRGTGELFF.

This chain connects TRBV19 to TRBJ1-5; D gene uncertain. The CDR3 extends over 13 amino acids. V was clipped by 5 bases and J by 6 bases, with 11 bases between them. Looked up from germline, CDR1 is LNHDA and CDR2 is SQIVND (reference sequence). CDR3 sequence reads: CASSSRAGQPQHF. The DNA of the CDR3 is TGTGCCAGTAGTTCCCGGGCGGGTCAGCCCCAGCATTTT.

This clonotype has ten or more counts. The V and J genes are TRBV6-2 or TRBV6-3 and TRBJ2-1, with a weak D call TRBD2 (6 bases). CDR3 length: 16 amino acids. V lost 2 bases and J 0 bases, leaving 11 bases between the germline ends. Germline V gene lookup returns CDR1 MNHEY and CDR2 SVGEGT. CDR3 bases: TGTGCCAGCAGTTACCCTACTAGCTCCTCCTACAATGAGCAGTTCTTC. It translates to CASSYPTSSSYNEQFF.

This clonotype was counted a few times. The CDR3 coding sequence is TGTGCCAGCATGACCCGGGGGACCGGGGAGCTGTTTTTT. Its protein product is CASMTRGTGELFF. The J gene is TRBJ2-2, the V gene TRBV7-9; D is perhaps TRBD2 (6 bases). The germline V gene encodes CDR1 SEHNR and CDR2 FQNEAQ (reference sequence). V gave up 7 bases and J gave up 5 bases, with 11 bases separating them. The CDR3 has 13 amino acids.

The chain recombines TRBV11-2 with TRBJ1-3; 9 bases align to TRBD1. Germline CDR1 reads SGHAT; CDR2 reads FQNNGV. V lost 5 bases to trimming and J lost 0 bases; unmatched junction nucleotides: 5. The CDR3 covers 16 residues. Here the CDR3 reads CASSLWDRDSGNTIYF. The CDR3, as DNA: TGTGCCAGCAGCCTATGGGACAGGGACTCTGGAAACACCATATATTTT.

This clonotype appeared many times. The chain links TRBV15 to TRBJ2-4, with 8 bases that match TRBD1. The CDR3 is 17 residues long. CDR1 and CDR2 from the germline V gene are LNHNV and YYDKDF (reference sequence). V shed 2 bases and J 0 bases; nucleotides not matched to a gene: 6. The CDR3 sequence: CATSRRSDRVAKNIQYF. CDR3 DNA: TGTGCCACCAGCAGACGTTCGGACAGGGTAGCCAAAAACATTCAGTACTTC.

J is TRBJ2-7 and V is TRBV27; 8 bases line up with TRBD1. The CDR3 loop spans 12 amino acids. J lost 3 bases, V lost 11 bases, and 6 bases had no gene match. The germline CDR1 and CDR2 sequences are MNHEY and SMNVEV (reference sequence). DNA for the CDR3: TGTGCCTCAGGACAGGGCTACTACGAGCAGTACTTC. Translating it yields CASGQGYYEQYF.

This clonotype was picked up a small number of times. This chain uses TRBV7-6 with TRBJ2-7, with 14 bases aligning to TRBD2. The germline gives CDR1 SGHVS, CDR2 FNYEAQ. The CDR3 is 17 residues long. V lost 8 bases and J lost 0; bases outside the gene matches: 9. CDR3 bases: TGTGCCAGCGCCGGGACTAGCGGGGGCCAAAGCTCCTACGAGCAGTACTTC. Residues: CASAGTSGGQSSYEQYF.